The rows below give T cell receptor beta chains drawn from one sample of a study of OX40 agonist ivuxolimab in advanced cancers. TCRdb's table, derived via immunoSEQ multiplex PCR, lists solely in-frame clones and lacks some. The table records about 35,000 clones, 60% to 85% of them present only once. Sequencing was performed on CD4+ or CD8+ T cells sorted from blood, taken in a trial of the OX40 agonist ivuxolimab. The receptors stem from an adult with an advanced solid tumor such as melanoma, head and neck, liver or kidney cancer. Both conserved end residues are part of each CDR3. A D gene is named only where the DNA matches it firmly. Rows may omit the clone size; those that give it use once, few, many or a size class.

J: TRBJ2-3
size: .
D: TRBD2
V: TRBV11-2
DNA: TGTGCCAGCAGCGCCCGACTAGCGGGGGGGCCAGATACGCAGTATTTT
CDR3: CASSARLAGGPDTQYF

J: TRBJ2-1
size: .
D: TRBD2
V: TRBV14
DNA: TGTGCCAGCAGCCAACTAGCGGGGGCCTACAATGAGCAGTTCTTC
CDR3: CASSQLAGAYNEQFF

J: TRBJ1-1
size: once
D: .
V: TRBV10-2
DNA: TGCGCCAGCAAGAAACCAGGGATGGGCACTGAAGCTTTCTTT
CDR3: CASKKPGMGTEAFF

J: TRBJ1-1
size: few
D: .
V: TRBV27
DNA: TGTGCCAGCAGCCGAATCGGGGTGAACACTGAAGCTTTCTTT
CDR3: CASSRIGVNTEAFF

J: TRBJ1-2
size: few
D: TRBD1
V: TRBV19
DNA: TGTGCCAGTAGTATTGGGACAGCCTATGGCTACACCTTC
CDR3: CASSIGTAYGYTF

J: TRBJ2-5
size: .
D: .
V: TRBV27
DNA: TGTGCCAGCAGGTCGGGGACCTACCGGGAGACCCAGTACTTC
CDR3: CASRSGTYRETQYF

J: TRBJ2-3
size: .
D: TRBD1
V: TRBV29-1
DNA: TGCAGCGTACGTTTTGGACAGGGGCTGGGGGATACGCAGTATTTT
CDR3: CSVRFGQGLGDTQYF

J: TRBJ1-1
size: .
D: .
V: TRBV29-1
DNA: TGCAGCGCCAGAAGTCAGGGGAACACTGAAGCTTTCTTT
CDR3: CSARSQGNTEAFF

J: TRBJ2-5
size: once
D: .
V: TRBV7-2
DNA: TGTGCCAGCGCTAGAGGCTTGGAGACCCAGTACTTC
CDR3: CASARGLETQYF

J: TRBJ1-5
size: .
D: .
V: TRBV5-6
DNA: TGTGCCAGCAGCCGCCTCCCGGTTAATCAGCCCCAGCATTTT
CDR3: CASSRLPVNQPQHF

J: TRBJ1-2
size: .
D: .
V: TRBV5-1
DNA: TGCGCCAGCAGCCCCGGCGGGTATGGCTACACCTTC
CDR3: CASSPGGYGYTF

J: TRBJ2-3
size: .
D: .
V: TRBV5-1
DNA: TGCGCCAGCAGGATAGAGGGGGGGTCTAGCACAGATACGCAGTATTTT
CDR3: CASRIEGGSSTDTQYF

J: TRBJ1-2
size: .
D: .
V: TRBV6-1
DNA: TGTGCCAGCAACAGACAGCGGCGGGACTATGGCTACACCTTC
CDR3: CASNRQRRDYGYTF

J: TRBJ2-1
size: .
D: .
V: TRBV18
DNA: TGTGCCAGCTCACCTCTGGAGGGAAGCTCCTACAATGAGCAGTTCTTC
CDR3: CASSPLEGSSYNEQFF

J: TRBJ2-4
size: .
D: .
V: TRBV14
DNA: TGTGCCAGCAGCCAAGATAAGGTCATTCAGTACTTC
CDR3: CASSQDKVIQYF

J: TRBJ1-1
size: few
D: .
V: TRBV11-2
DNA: TGTGCCAGCAGCTTTAATCGACGCGAAGCTTTCTTT
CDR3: CASSFNRREAFF

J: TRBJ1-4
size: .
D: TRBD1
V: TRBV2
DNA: TGTGCCAGCAGTGAAGGCCCCCCCGGACAGGGGGCATGGCTGTTTTTT
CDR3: CASSEGPPGQGAWLFF

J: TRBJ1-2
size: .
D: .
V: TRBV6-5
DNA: TGTGCCAGCAGTGCGGGTCCCTATGGCTACACCTTC
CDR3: CASSAGPYGYTF

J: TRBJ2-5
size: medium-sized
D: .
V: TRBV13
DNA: TGTGCCAGCAGCTTTATGGGAGTCCAAGAGACCCAGTACTTC
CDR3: CASSFMGVQETQYF